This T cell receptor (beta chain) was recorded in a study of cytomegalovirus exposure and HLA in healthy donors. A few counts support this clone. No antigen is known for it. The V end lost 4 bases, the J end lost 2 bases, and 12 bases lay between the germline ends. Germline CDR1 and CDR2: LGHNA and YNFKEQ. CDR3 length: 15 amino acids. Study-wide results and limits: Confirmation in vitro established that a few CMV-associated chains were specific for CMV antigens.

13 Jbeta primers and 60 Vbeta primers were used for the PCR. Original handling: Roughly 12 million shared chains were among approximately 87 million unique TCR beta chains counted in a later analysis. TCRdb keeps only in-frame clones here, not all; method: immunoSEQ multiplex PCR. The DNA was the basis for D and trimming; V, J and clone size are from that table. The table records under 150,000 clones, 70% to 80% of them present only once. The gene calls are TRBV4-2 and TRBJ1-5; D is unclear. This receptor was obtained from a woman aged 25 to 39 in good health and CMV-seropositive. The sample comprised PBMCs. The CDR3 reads CASSPQFSGNQPQHF. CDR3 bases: TGTGCCAGCAGCCCACAGTTTTCCGGCAATCAGCCCCAGCATTTT.